The text below deals with one T cell receptor beta chain. This sample was included in a study of T cell responses to AZD1222 COVID-19 vaccine. Germline CDR1 is SGDLS and CDR2 is YYNGEE. This CDR3 contains 14 residues. The junction had 7 bases not matched to a gene; V was cut back by 0 bases and J by 10 bases. Profiled with immunoSEQ multiplex PCR; TCRdb holds only in-frame clones, not every one. This table has about 200,000 clones, over 85% appearing once. This specimen was peripheral blood, taken 28 days after the second dose of the MenACWY control vaccine. The origin of this receptor is an adult who received the MenACWY meningococcal vaccine as a control. V and J are TRBV9 and TRBJ2-1, with 7 bases lining up with TRBD2. Written as DNA, the CDR3 is TGTGCCAGCAGCGTAGGTGGGAGGGCGTGGGAGCAGTTCTTC. Translating gives CASSVGGRAWEQFF.